The sequence of this T cell receptor beta chain was determined in a study of T-cell reconstitution after alpha-beta-depleted transplantation in children. Regarding the study as a whole: Reports say that about two months after transplant, the alpha-beta T cells came out of several hundred graft clones that had expanded.

The CDR3 consists of 18 residues. Germline V gives CDR1 DFQATT, CDR2 SNEGSKA (reference sequence). V dropped 0 bases and J dropped 3; count of bases not matched to a gene: 9. Unique molecular identifiers featured in how the TCRbeta library was prepared. TCRdb analysed the PCR reads with MiXCR anew, one entry per CDR3 protein. Here the sample spans roughly 82,000 distinct CDR3 sequences, approximately 14% being singletons. In its sample, this clonotype was seen many times. The antigen is unknown. The source is a male patient aged 2 to 9 who had a stem cell transplant for acute lymphoblastic leukemia, so the T cells may come from the graft donor. This sequence joins TRBV20-1 and TRBJ2-6; 9 bases agree with TRBD1. Sequences were derived from PBMCs, mostly from graft donor cells, sampled 180 days after TCRalphabeta/CD19-depleted stem cell transplant. Here the CDR3 DNA reads TGCAGTGCTAGAGACCGGGACAGGGTATTAAGTGGGGCCAACGTCCTGACTTTC. Residues: CSARDRDRVLSGANVLTF.